This T cell receptor (beta chain) was profiled in a study of identical twins. General study findings and limits: Models underestimated how often monozygotic twins shared out-of-frame TCR alpha.

As regards this clonotype: What it recognizes is unknown.

The CDR3 loop spans 12 amino acids. V was clipped by 5 bases and J by 7 bases, with 12 bases between them. The germline CDR1 and CDR2 sequences are LGHDT and YNNKEL (reference sequence). TCRdb itself ran the 5' RACE reads through MiXCR, one entry per CDR3 protein. The data show 500,000 to 650,000 distinct CDR3 sequences, with 7.1% seen just once and around 1.6% held by the top ten. Each donor was a healthy Caucasian. The data also belong to a second study, concerning yellow fever vaccine responses in identical twins.

Sequenced sample: PBMCs. This clonotype originated in a young woman in good health. The rearrangement uses TRBV3-1 and TRBJ2-7, with D hard to call. CDR3 residues: CASSAHKGEQYF. The CDR3 region has the DNA TGTGCCAGCAGCGCTCACAAAGGGGAGCAGTACTTC.